The 30 T cell receptor beta chains reported below all come from one sample, sequenced in a study of shared clonotypes between healthy human individuals. TCRdb's table, derived via immunoSEQ multiplex PCR, lists solely in-frame clones and lacks some. This repertoire shows 2 million to 2.5 million clones, roughly 91% found once; its top ten account for under 2%. Naive-designated CD8 cells lacked CD45RO, were positively enriched for CCR7, and omitted terminally differentiated effector memory CD45RA+ cells. The sequenced sample consisted of naive CD8+ T cells from PBMCs. All receptors derive from a man between 18 and 29 years old in good health. Some clones in this sample may be carry-over from other donors' samples.

Comments on this clone: Within the sample, other DNA sequences also encode this same CDR3. The chain recombines TRBV7-9 with TRBJ2-3; D gene ambiguous. Germline lookup yields CDR1 SEHNR and CDR2 FQNEAQ (reference sequence). The ends were cut back, 6 bases at V and 0 bases at J, with 4 bases in the middle. This CDR3 spans 12 amino acids. As DNA, the CDR3 is TGTGCCAGCAGGCTTAGCACAGATACGCAGTATTTT. Its translation: CASRLSTDTQYF.

The rearrangement joins TRBV29-1 to TRBJ2-6, with TRBD1 as a possible D gene (6 bases). This CDR3 has 13 residues. Trimming shortened V by 7 bases and J by 2 bases, and 9 bases separated the two germline ends. Germline V gene sequence: CDR1 SQVTM, CDR2 ANQGSEA. CDR3 amino acids: CSARTAGANVLTF. CDR3 bases: TGCAGCGCGAGGACAGCTGGGGCCAACGTCCTGACTTTC.

The chain combines TRBV5-5 with TRBJ2-1; 11 nucleotides line up with TRBD2. This CDR3 spans 15 amino acids. J lost 4 bases, V lost 4 bases, and 4 bases had no gene match. CDR1 is SGHKS, CDR2 YYEKEE, per germline (reference sequence). The CDR3 reads CASSPPSGRYNEQFF. The CDR3 coding sequence is TGTGCCAGCAGCCCGCCTAGCGGGAGGTACAATGAGCAGTTCTTC. Complete variable domain (other parts from reference TRBV5-5 and TRBJ2-1): DAGVTQSPTHLIKTRGQQVTLRCSPISGHKSVSWYQQVLGQGPQFIFQYYEKEERGRGNFPDRFSARQFPNYSSELNVNALLLGDSALYLCASSPPSGRYNEQFFGPGTRLTVL.

The J gene is TRBJ2-7, the V gene TRBV28; weak D call: TRBD1 (6 bases). Germline lookup yields CDR1 MDHEN and CDR2 SYDVKM. V was clipped by 1 base and J by 2 bases, with 9 bases between them. The CDR3 extends over 14 amino acids. CDR3 bases: TGTGCCAGCAGTTTATTCAGGGGAGCCTACGAGCAGTACTTC. This sequence encodes CASSLFRGAYEQYF.

In its sample, this clone was seen once. This sequence joins TRBV2 and TRBJ2-7; the match to TRBD2 covers 13 bases. V lost 7 bases and J lost 4; bases outside the gene matches: 10. The CDR3 has 16 amino acids. The germline CDR1 and CDR2 sequences are SNHLY and FYNNEI. CDR3: CASTGTSGKINYEQYF. The CDR3, as DNA: TGTGCCAGCACCGGGACTAGCGGGAAGATTAATTACGAGCAGTACTTC.

In regard to this clone: Distinct nucleotide sequences in the sample also encode this CDR3. V is TRBV2 and J is TRBJ2-7; TRBD1 or TRBD2 may be the D gene (5 bases each). Looked up from germline, CDR1 is SNHLY and CDR2 is FYNNEI. The V end was cut by 3 bases, the J end by 6 bases, with 6 bases between. The CDR3 spans 11 residues. The CDR3 reads CASSEGVEQYF. CDR3 DNA sequence: TGTGCCAGCAGTGAGGGGGTCGAGCAGTACTTC.

The genes are TRBV9 and TRBJ1-2, with D unclear. V was trimmed by 4 bases and J by 5 bases, leaving 9 bases between them. CDR3 length: 12 amino acids. Germline-derived CDR1 and CDR2 are SGDLS and YYNGEE. The CDR3 reads CASSLQPYGYTF. The CDR3 coding sequence is TGTGCCAGCAGCCTTCAGCCGTATGGCTACACCTTC.

The rearrangement links TRBV14 to TRBJ2-1; D is unclear. This CDR3 spans 16 amino acids. The V end was cut by 0 bases, the J end by 0 bases, with 9 bases between. From germline, CDR1 is SGHDN and CDR2 FVKESK. CDR3: CASSQDRFSSYNEQFF. The CDR3, as DNA: TGTGCCAGCAGCCAAGATCGGTTTAGCTCCTACAATGAGCAGTTCTTC.

In the case of this clone: Other DNA sequences in the same sample also yield this CDR3. The chain employs TRBV27 and TRBJ2-7, with 14 bases aligning to TRBD2. The CDR3 is made up of 15 amino acids. Germline V CDR1 and CDR2: MNHEY, SMNVEV (reference sequence). The trim removed 5 bases at V and 4 bases at J, leaving 4 bases unmatched. The chain's CDR3 is CASSPGLAGDYEQYF. The DNA for the CDR3 is TGTGCCAGCAGTCCGGGACTAGCGGGAGATTACGAGCAGTACTTC.

CDR3 in amino acids: CASSRMLGAGGELFF. CDR3 bases: TGTGCCAGCAGCCGAATGTTGGGGGCGGGCGGGGAGCTGTTTTTT. The rearrangement joins TRBV9 to TRBJ2-2; possibly TRBD1 for D (6 bases). Trimming shortened V by 4 bases and J by 7 bases, and 17 bases separated the two germline ends. The CDR3 has 15 amino acids. CDR1 SGDLS and CDR2 YYNGEE come from the germline V gene.

This chain uses TRBV9 with TRBJ1-2; D remains ambiguous. CDR1 SGDLS and CDR2 YYNGEE come from the germline V gene. The CDR3 is made up of 13 amino acids. V was cut by 7 bases and J by 0 bases, with 10 bases left in between. CDR3 bases: TGTGCCAGCGGGGATTTAGCTAACTATGGCTACACCTTC. It is translated as CASGDLANYGYTF. The entire variable domain, with the rest obtained from reference TRBV9 and TRBJ1-2, is as follows: DSGVTQTPKHLITATGQRVTLRCSPRSGDLSVYWYQQSLDQGLQFLIQYYNGEERAKGNILERFSAQQFPDLHSELNLSSLELGDSALYFCASGDLANYGYTFGSGTRLTVV.

This chain links TRBV10-2 with TRBJ2-5; D might be TRBD1 (6 bases). This CDR3 contains 13 residues. Germline lookup yields CDR1 WSHSY and CDR2 SAAADI. Trimming took off 6 bases at V and 4 bases at J, with 12 bases between the two ends. The CDR3 is CASRTTRGETQYF. The CDR3, as DNA: TGCGCCAGCAGAACCACCAGGGGAGAGACCCAGTACTTC.

This rearrangement joins TRBV9 to TRBJ2-1, with 9 bases identical to TRBD2. Germline V lookup: CDR1 SGDLS, CDR2 YYNGEE. The CDR3 covers 19 residues. J gave up 0 bases and V 4 bases, and 14 bases lay outside the gene matches. The CDR3 DNA reads as TGTGCCAGCAGCTCTAGTAGGCTAGCGGGGAGTAGCTCCTACAATGAGCAGTTCTTC. It translates to CASSSSRLAGSSSYNEQFF.

The rearrangement links TRBV9 to TRBJ1-1; a weak D match, TRBD1 (6 bases). Between the trimmed V and J ends, which lost 4 bases and 4 bases, there was a span of 17 bases. The CDR3 spans 15 residues. Germline values: CDR1 SGDLS, CDR2 YYNGEE. CDR3 sequence: CASSPRDIAGTEAFF. CDR3 sequence (DNA): TGTGCCAGCAGCCCCCGGGACATCGCCGGCACTGAAGCTTTCTTT.

The chain uses TRBV7-9 and TRBJ1-3; D is unresolved. CDR1 SEHNR and CDR2 FQNEAQ come from the germline V gene (reference sequence). V was shortened by 0 bases and J by 2 bases, with 11 bases between the two germline ends. This CDR3 contains 16 residues. The DNA of the CDR3 is TGTGCCAGCAGCTTAGCGCTAGGAGGGACTGGAAACACCATATATTTT. It translates to CASSLALGGTGNTIYF.

The CDR3 nucleotides read TGTGCCAGTGGGTGGCGGGATCTGTCCTTGGGCGAGCAGTACTTC. Its translation is CASGWRDLSLGEQYF. The V gene is TRBV27, the J gene TRBJ2-7, with D possibly being TRBD2 (6 bases). The CDR3 spans 15 residues. Germline V gene data show CDR1 as MNHEY and CDR2 as SMNVEV (reference sequence). Trimming removed 9 bases at V and 6 bases at J, with 24 bases between.

V and J are TRBV15 and TRBJ1-5; D gene unclear. Trimming removed 1 base from V and 5 bases from J, with 6 bases in between. This CDR3 is built from 13 residues. Germline V lookup: CDR1 LNHNV, CDR2 YYDKDF (reference sequence). The DNA for the CDR3 is TGTGCCACCAGCAGAGGGTGGGATCAGCCCCAGCATTTT. Translated: CATSRGWDQPQHF.

The CDR3 sequence: CASSLEGSLLNTEAFF. CDR3 coding DNA: TGTGCCAGCAGCTTAGAAGGTTCCCTCCTGAACACTGAAGCTTTCTTT. The V call is TRBV7-8, the J call TRBJ1-1; D gene ambiguous. The CDR3 runs 16 residues. Between the trimmed V and J ends, which lost 1 base and 0 bases, there was a span of 12 bases. In germline, CDR1 is SGHVS, CDR2 FQNEAQ.

Comments on this clone: The sample carries other DNA sequences with the same CDR3. The chain carries TRBV7-9 and TRBJ2-7; D is undetermined. Between the trimmed V and J ends, which lost 1 base and 4 bases, there was a span of 11 bases. Germline assignment: CDR1 SEHNR and CDR2 FQNEAQ (reference sequence). The CDR3 is 14 amino acids. The CDR3 region is CASSLGGGYYEQYF. CDR3 nucleotide sequence: TGTGCCAGCAGCTTAGGCGGCGGATATTACGAGCAGTACTTC.

The rearrangement joins TRBV27 to TRBJ1-5; 7 positions match TRBD1. V shed 1 base, J shed 2 bases, and the junction held 8 bases outside the gene matches. This CDR3 has 17 residues. Germline CDR1 reads MNHEY; CDR2 reads SMNVEV (reference sequence). The DNA of the CDR3 is TGTGCCAGCAGTTTATTTGGGACAGTAGAACGCAATCAGCCCCAGCATTTT. The encoded protein is CASSLFGTVERNQPQHF.

The rearrangement uses TRBV7-6 and TRBJ2-3, with D tentatively TRBD1 (6 bases). CDR1 is SGHVS and CDR2 is FNYEAQ in the germline V gene. The V gene lost 1 base and the J gene lost 12 bases, with 26 bases spanning the gap. The CDR3 consists of 17 residues. The CDR3 nucleotides read TGTGCCAGCAGCTTAGGGTCTAGACAGGCCCTAGGAGGATCACAGTATTTT. This gives the protein CASSLGSRQALGGSQYF.

The chain employs TRBV4-3 and TRBJ1-3; TRBD1 is a possible D gene (6 bases). The CDR3 runs 16 residues. The V end lost 0 bases, the J end lost 5 bases, and 14 bases lay between the germline ends. CDR1 is LGHNA, CDR2 YSLEER, per germline. This CDR3 is CASSQDYRASRNTIYF. CDR3 coding DNA: TGCGCCAGCAGCCAAGACTACAGGGCGAGTCGAAACACCATATATTTT.

The rearrangement uses TRBV28 and TRBJ1-4; D might be TRBD1 (5 bases). The CDR3 has 13 amino acids. V was cut by 9 bases and J by 4 bases, with 12 bases left in between. In germline, CDR1 is MDHEN, CDR2 SYDVKM. The CDR3 is CASLDSINEKLFF. CDR3 in DNA: TGTGCCAGTTTAGACAGCATTAATGAAAAACTGTTTTTT.

CDR3 sequence: CASNQDGGEVFF. In DNA form, the CDR3 reads TGTGCCAGCAACCAGGACGGGGGTGAAGTTTTCTTC. The chain employs TRBV7-6 and TRBJ2-1; D possibly corresponds to TRBD2 (6 bases). The CDR3 is 12 amino acids. V was shortened by 7 bases and J by 16 bases, with 20 bases between the two germline ends. Germline loops: CDR1 SGHVS, CDR2 FNYEAQ. Together with reference TRBV7-6 and TRBJ2-1, the CDR3 gives the full variable domain: GAGVSQSPRYKVTKRGQDVALRCDPISGHVSLYWYRQALGQGPEFLTYFNYEAQQDKSGLPNDRFSAERPEGSISTLTIQRTEQRDSAMYRCASNQDGGEVFFGPGTRLTVL.

The table lists this clone with a few counts. The chain couples TRBV19 to TRBJ1-1; no definite D call. Per the germline V gene, CDR1 is LNHDA and CDR2 is SQIVND (reference sequence). The CDR3 runs 11 residues. V was clipped by 6 bases and J by 4 bases, with 6 bases between them. The CDR3 loop reads CASRRSTEAFF. The CDR3 coding sequence is TGTGCCAGTAGAAGAAGCACTGAAGCTTTCTTT.

This clone has more than one count but fewer than ten. This chain connects TRBV29-1 to TRBJ1-1, with D maybe TRBD1 (5 bases). V was pared by 4 bases and J by 7 bases, with 16 bases between. Germline V gene sequence: CDR1 SQVTM, CDR2 ANQGSEA. CDR3 length: 13 residues. DNA of the CDR3: TGCAGCGTTGTGAGGGGATCACAGGATGAAGCTTTCTTT. Protein product: CSVVRGSQDEAFF.

V is TRBV7-6 and J is TRBJ2-7; perhaps TRBD1 as D (6 bases). The CDR3 contains 14 residues. The V end was cut by 5 bases, the J end by 1 base, with 12 bases between. The germline V gene has CDR1 SGHVS and CDR2 FNYEAQ. As DNA, the CDR3 is TGTGCCAGCAGCGCAGCAGGGACATCCTACGAGCAGTACTTC. It encodes CASSAAGTSYEQYF.

V usage is TRBV7-8 and J usage is TRBJ2-3; D ambiguous. Germline CDR1 and CDR2: SGHVS and FQNEAQ. V lost 6 bases and J 1 base, leaving 14 bases between the germline ends. This CDR3 comprises 15 residues. CDR3 coding DNA: TGTGCCAGCAGGCCTGGTGGCCGGGGCACAGATACGCAGTATTTT. Translation: CASRPGGRGTDTQYF. Full variable domain (remainder filled in from reference TRBV7-8 and TRBJ2-3): GAGVSQSPRYKVAKRGQDVALRCDPISGHVSLFWYQQALGQGPEFLTYFQNEAQLDKSGLPSDRFFAERPEGSVSTLKIQRTQQEDSAVYLCASRPGGRGTDTQYFGPGTRLTVL.

A single count supports this clone. This chain joins TRBV6-5 and TRBJ2-5; a weak D match, TRBD2 (5 bases). CDR1 is MNHEY, CDR2 SVGAGI, per germline. This CDR3 has 16 amino acids. V shed 4 bases and J shed 1 base, with 16 bases lying between them. CDR3 residues: CASSSGLAPRQETQYF. As DNA, the CDR3 is TGTGCCAGCAGTTCGGGATTAGCGCCACGCCAAGAGACCCAGTACTTC.

V gene TRBV28 combines with J gene TRBJ2-7; TRBD1 matches at 7 bases. Trimming took 5 bases from V and 6 from J; bases not matched to a gene: 10. The CDR3 is made up of 14 amino acids. Germline CDR1 reads MDHEN; CDR2 reads SYDVKM. In DNA, the CDR3 is TGTGCCAGCAGTGACCGACAGGGTGCTGGCGAGCAGTACTTC. Translated: CASSDRQGAGEQYF.